The TCR beta chain described here comes from a study of T cell responses to AZD1222 COVID-19 vaccine. Findings and limits, study-wide: Repertoires in all cases were sampled only once the peak T cell response had passed.

The repertoire was sequenced with immunoSEQ multiplex PCR; TCRdb's copy has only in-frame clones and lacks some. The sample comprises 150,000 or so clones, roughly nine tenths of which are singletons, and under 7% rests with the top ten. On this clone: Its cognate antigen is unknown.

Sample: peripheral blood, taken on day 0 of MenACWY control vaccination. The TCR comes from an adult in good health.

The CDR3 protein is CASSSAQGNYGYTF. CDR3 nucleotides: TGCGCCAGCAGCTCCGCACAGGGGAACTATGGCTACACCTTC. This rearrangement joins TRBV5-1 to TRBJ1-2, with 7 bases identical to TRBD1. V trimming: 3 bases; J trimming: 2 bases; junction bases outside the gene matches: 4. Germline V gene sequence: CDR1 SGHRS, CDR2 YFSETQ. The CDR3 covers 14 residues.